This is a list of T cell receptor beta chains from one sample in a study of blood T cell repertoires in COVID-19. Assay used: immunoSEQ multiplex PCR; TCRdb lists only in-frame clones, some missing. The sample has about 120,000 clones; over 75% are singletons. The source material was peripheral blood. The receptors come from a man in his sixties or seventies with active or convalescent COVID-19. Each CDR3 is given with its conserved first and last residue. Fields, in order: D gene, clone size, V gene, J gene, CDR3 DNA, CDR3 protein. The D gene is left open where the match is weak. Where a row states a size, it is once, few, many or the class of an expanded clone; other rows omit it.

D gene: NA; clone size: once; V gene: TRBV28; J gene: TRBJ2-4; CDR3 DNA: TGTGCCAGCAGTCTATGGGCAGAGGGGGGGAACATTCAGTACTTC; CDR3 protein: CASSLWAEGGNIQYF
D gene: NA; clone size: once; V gene: TRBV29-1; J gene: TRBJ1-2; CDR3 DNA: TGCAGCGTTGAGAGGGGGTTTGATGGCTACACCTTC; CDR3 protein: CSVERGFDGYTF
D gene: TRBD1; clone size: NA; V gene: TRBV28; J gene: TRBJ1-1; CDR3 DNA: TGTGCCAGCAGGACAACGCAGGGGGCAGCTGAAGCTTTCTTT; CDR3 protein: CASRTTQGAAEAFF
D gene: NA; clone size: once; V gene: TRBV2; J gene: TRBJ2-6; CDR3 DNA: TGTGCCAGCATAACTGATATCTCTGGGGCCAACGTCCTGACTTTC; CDR3 protein: CASITDISGANVLTF
D gene: NA; clone size: NA; V gene: TRBV18; J gene: TRBJ1-1; CDR3 DNA: TGTGCCAGCTCACCAGCGCAGGAGAACACTGAAGCTTTCTTT; CDR3 protein: CASSPAQENTEAFF
D gene: TRBD1; clone size: NA; V gene: TRBV18; J gene: TRBJ2-5; CDR3 DNA: TGTGCCAGCTCACCTGTCGGGACAGGGGGTGTCGTGACCCAGTACTTC; CDR3 protein: CASSPVGTGGVVTQYF
D gene: NA; clone size: NA; V gene: TRBV12-3/TRBV12-4; J gene: TRBJ2-7; CDR3 DNA: TGTGCCAGCTCTCCCTCAGTCTCCTACGAGCAGTACTTC; CDR3 protein: CASSPSVSYEQYF
D gene: NA; clone size: few; V gene: TRBV25-1; J gene: TRBJ1-2; CDR3 DNA: TGTGCCAGCAGTCCCCGGGAGGGCTCAAACTATGGCTACACCTTC; CDR3 protein: CASSPREGSNYGYTF
D gene: TRBD2; clone size: NA; V gene: TRBV10-3; J gene: TRBJ2-7; CDR3 DNA: TGTGCCATCAGTGATCGCGGGAGGGCGTCATACGAGCAGTACTTC; CDR3 protein: CAISDRGRASYEQYF
D gene: TRBD1; clone size: NA; V gene: TRBV15; J gene: TRBJ2-7; CDR3 DNA: TGTGCCACCAGCGGGGACAGAACTAAAGGCTACGAGCAGTACTTC; CDR3 protein: CATSGDRTKGYEQYF
D gene: NA; clone size: NA; V gene: TRBV6-6; J gene: TRBJ2-3; CDR3 DNA: TGTGCCAGCAGGGGGAGAGATACAAATACGCAGTATTTT; CDR3 protein: CASRGRDTNTQYF
D gene: TRBD2; clone size: few; V gene: TRBV14; J gene: TRBJ2-1; CDR3 DNA: TGTGCCAGCAGCCCCTTAGCGGGAGGACTCAATGAGCAGTTCTTC; CDR3 protein: CASSPLAGGLNEQFF
D gene: NA; clone size: NA; V gene: TRBV28; J gene: TRBJ2-7; CDR3 DNA: TGTGCCAGCAGTTACAGGCTCTCCTACGAGCAGTACTTC; CDR3 protein: CASSYRLSYEQYF
D gene: NA; clone size: NA; V gene: TRBV9; J gene: TRBJ2-2; CDR3 DNA: TGTGCCAGCAGCTCCCCCGCGGTCCCGGAAAAGAACACCGGGGAGCTGTTTTTT; CDR3 protein: CASSSPAVPEKNTGELFF
D gene: TRBD2; clone size: NA; V gene: TRBV30; J gene: TRBJ2-7; CDR3 DNA: TGTGCCTTTTCTCCGGGACTAGCGGGAGGCGAGCAGTACTTC; CDR3 protein: CAFSPGLAGGEQYF
D gene: TRBD1; clone size: few; V gene: TRBV10-1; J gene: TRBJ2-7; CDR3 DNA: TGCGCCAGCCGATGTGATCCCCGGGACAGGGGCCAAAGCTCCTACGAGCAGTACTTC; CDR3 protein: CASRCDPRDRGQSSYEQYF
D gene: NA; clone size: NA; V gene: TRBV21-1; J gene: TRBJ2-1; CDR3 DNA: TGTGCCAGCAGCACAGAACTAGCGGGAGGGCCGCGGGAGCAGTTCTTC; CDR3 protein: CASSTELAGGPREQFF
D gene: NA; clone size: NA; V gene: TRBV10-3; J gene: TRBJ2-7; CDR3 DNA: TGTGCCATCAGGAGGGGGACGCCCCTATCCGAGCAGTACTTC; CDR3 protein: CAIRRGTPLSEQYF
D gene: NA; clone size: NA; V gene: TRBV28; J gene: TRBJ1-1; CDR3 DNA: TGTGCCAGCAGTTTGGCGGGGGTAGGGTTTGAAGCTTTCTTT; CDR3 protein: CASSLAGVGFEAFF
D gene: TRBD1; clone size: NA; V gene: TRBV6-6; J gene: TRBJ1-6; CDR3 DNA: TGTGCCAGCAGTCGATCAATCCCGACAGGGCTTCGGAATTCACCCCTCCACTTT; CDR3 protein: CASSRSIPTGLRNSPLHF
D gene: NA; clone size: NA; V gene: TRBV3-1/TRBV3-2; J gene: TRBJ2-3; CDR3 DNA: TGTGCCAGCAGCCGTCGGGGAAGGACAGATACGCAGTATTTT; CDR3 protein: CASSRRGRTDTQYF
D gene: NA; clone size: NA; V gene: TRBV7-9; J gene: TRBJ1-3; CDR3 DNA: TGTGCCAGCAGCTTACGCGGTACTGGAAACACCATATATTTT; CDR3 protein: CASSLRGTGNTIYF
D gene: NA; clone size: NA; V gene: TRBV7-9; J gene: TRBJ2-5; CDR3 DNA: TGTGCCAGCAGCTTAAGGTCCTTAGCGCCTGACGGAGAGACCCAGTACTTC; CDR3 protein: CASSLRSLAPDGETQYF
D gene: NA; clone size: NA; V gene: TRBV3-1/TRBV3-2; J gene: TRBJ2-2; CDR3 DNA: TGTGCCAGCAGCCACCCTCAGGGTGGGACCGGGGAGCTGTTTTTT; CDR3 protein: CASSHPQGGTGELFF
D gene: TRBD1; clone size: few; V gene: TRBV6-5; J gene: TRBJ1-3; CDR3 DNA: TGTGCCAGCAAAACGGACAGGGCTGCTGGAAACACCATATATTTT; CDR3 protein: CASKTDRAAGNTIYF
D gene: TRBD2; clone size: NA; V gene: TRBV27; J gene: TRBJ2-5; CDR3 DNA: TGTGCCAGCAGTACCAGCGGGACCAAAGAGACCCAGTACTTC; CDR3 protein: CASSTSGTKETQYF
D gene: TRBD1; clone size: NA; V gene: TRBV5-1; J gene: TRBJ2-7; CDR3 DNA: TGCGCCAGCAGCCGGGACAGGGTTTTCGAGCAGTACTTC; CDR3 protein: CASSRDRVFEQYF
D gene: NA; clone size: NA; V gene: TRBV12-5; J gene: TRBJ1-1; CDR3 DNA: TGTGCTAGTGGTTTGAACCCCACAGTATCTGAAGCTTTCTTT; CDR3 protein: CASGLNPTVSEAFF
D gene: TRBD1; clone size: NA; V gene: TRBV28; J gene: TRBJ1-1; CDR3 DNA: TGTGCCAGCAGACCCCCGACAGGGCTGCACGCGGATGAAGCTTTCTTT; CDR3 protein: CASRPPTGLHADEAFF
D gene: TRBD1; clone size: NA; V gene: TRBV28; J gene: TRBJ1-4; CDR3 DNA: TGTGCCAGCTGGAGCGGCAGGGGGGAAAAACTGTTTTTT; CDR3 protein: CASWSGRGEKLFF
D gene: NA; clone size: NA; V gene: TRBV6-5; J gene: TRBJ2-7; CDR3 DNA: TGTGCCAGCAAAACCACAGATAGCTACGAGCAGTACTTC; CDR3 protein: CASKTTDSYEQYF
D gene: NA; clone size: NA; V gene: TRBV7-9; J gene: TRBJ2-7; CDR3 DNA: TGTGCCAGCAGCCCCGGGACTCGGTACGAGCAGTACTTC; CDR3 protein: CASSPGTRYEQYF
D gene: TRBD1; clone size: NA; V gene: TRBV28; J gene: TRBJ2-2; CDR3 DNA: TGTGCCAGCAGGCCAATAGACAGGGGGTGGATCGGGGAGCTGTTTTTT; CDR3 protein: CASRPIDRGWIGELFF
D gene: NA; clone size: once; V gene: TRBV7-5; J gene: TRBJ1-5; CDR3 DNA: TGTGCCAGAACCGCCCTCCCGGGGAATAGCAATCAGCCCCAGCATTTT; CDR3 protein: CARTALPGNSNQPQHF
D gene: NA; clone size: NA; V gene: TRBV5-8; J gene: TRBJ2-5; CDR3 DNA: TGTGCCAGCAGCTCACCGCCGACAGGGAGGGAGACCCAGTACTTC; CDR3 protein: CASSSPPTGRETQYF
D gene: NA; clone size: NA; V gene: TRBV19; J gene: TRBJ1-4; CDR3 DNA: TGTGCCAGTAGTATACGAAGGTCAGGTGAAAAACTGTTTTTT; CDR3 protein: CASSIRRSGEKLFF
D gene: NA; clone size: once; V gene: TRBV4-1; J gene: TRBJ2-4; CDR3 DNA: TGCGCCAGCAGCCAATCGTCGTCAGAAACCTGGGCCAAAAACATTCAGTACTTC; CDR3 protein: CASSQSSSETWAKNIQYF
D gene: TRBD1; clone size: NA; V gene: TRBV28; J gene: TRBJ1-2; CDR3 DNA: TGTGCCAGCAGCTCGGGACAGGGGGCGGGTGGCTACACCTTC; CDR3 protein: CASSSGQGAGGYTF
D gene: NA; clone size: once; V gene: TRBV15; J gene: TRBJ1-4; CDR3 DNA: TGTGCCACCAGCCCAGCGGGGGAAAAACTGTTTTTT; CDR3 protein: CATSPAGEKLFF
D gene: NA; clone size: NA; V gene: TRBV29-1; J gene: TRBJ2-7; CDR3 DNA: TGCAGCGTTGAAGAGGGGGCGCGGAACGAGCAGTACTTC; CDR3 protein: CSVEEGARNEQYF
D gene: TRBD2; clone size: NA; V gene: TRBV19; J gene: TRBJ2-7; CDR3 DNA: TGTGCCAGTAGCCGCGTGGCCAGCGGGAGGACCCACGAGCAGTACTTC; CDR3 protein: CASSRVASGRTHEQYF
D gene: TRBD2; clone size: NA; V gene: TRBV28; J gene: TRBJ2-7; CDR3 DNA: TGTGCCAGCAGTCCAGTAGGGGCGGGAGGCACCTACGAGCAGTACTTC; CDR3 protein: CASSPVGAGGTYEQYF
D gene: TRBD1; clone size: once; V gene: TRBV28; J gene: TRBJ1-5; CDR3 DNA: TGTGCCAGCAGTTTCCCCCGACAGGGGACCCTAAATCAGCCCCAGCATTTT; CDR3 protein: CASSFPRQGTLNQPQHF
D gene: NA; clone size: NA; V gene: TRBV28; J gene: TRBJ1-2; CDR3 DNA: TGTGCCAGCGACAACAACTATGGCTACACCTTC; CDR3 protein: CASDNNYGYTF